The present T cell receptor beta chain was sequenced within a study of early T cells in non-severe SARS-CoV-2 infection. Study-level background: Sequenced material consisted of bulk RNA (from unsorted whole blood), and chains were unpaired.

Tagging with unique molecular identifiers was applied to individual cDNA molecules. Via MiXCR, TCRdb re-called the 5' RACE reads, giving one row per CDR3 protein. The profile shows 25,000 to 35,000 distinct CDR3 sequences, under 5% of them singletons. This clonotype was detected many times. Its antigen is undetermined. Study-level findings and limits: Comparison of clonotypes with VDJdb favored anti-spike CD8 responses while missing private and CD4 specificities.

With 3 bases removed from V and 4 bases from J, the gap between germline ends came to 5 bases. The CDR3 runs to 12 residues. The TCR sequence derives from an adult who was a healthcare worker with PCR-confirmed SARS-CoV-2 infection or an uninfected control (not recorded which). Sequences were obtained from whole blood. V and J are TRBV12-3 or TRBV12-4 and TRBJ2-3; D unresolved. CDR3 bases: TGTGCCAGCAGTTTCAGAGCAGATACGCAGTATTTT. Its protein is CASSFRADTQYF.